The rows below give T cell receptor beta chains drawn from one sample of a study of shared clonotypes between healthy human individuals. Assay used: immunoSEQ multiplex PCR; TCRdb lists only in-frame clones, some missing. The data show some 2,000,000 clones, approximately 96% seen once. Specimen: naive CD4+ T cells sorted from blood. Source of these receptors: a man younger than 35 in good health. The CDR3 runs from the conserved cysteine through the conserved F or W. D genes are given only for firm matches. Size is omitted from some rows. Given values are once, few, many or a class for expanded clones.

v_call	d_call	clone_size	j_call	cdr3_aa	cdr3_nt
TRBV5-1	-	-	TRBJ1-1	CASSLAAGPNTEAFF	TGCGCCAGCAGCTTGGCCGCAGGCCCGAACACTGAAGCTTTCTTT
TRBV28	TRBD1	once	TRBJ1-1	CASSLQGAVNTEAFF	TGTGCCAGCAGCCTGCAGGGGGCTGTGAACACTGAAGCTTTCTTT
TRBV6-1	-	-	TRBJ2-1	CASSEATEYNEQFF	TGTGCCAGCAGTGAGGCGACAGAATACAATGAGCAGTTCTTC
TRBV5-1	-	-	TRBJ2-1	CASSLRGVDNEQFF	TGCGCCAGCAGCTTGAGGGGTGTTGACAATGAGCAGTTCTTC
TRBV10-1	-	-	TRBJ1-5	CASSNFRNQPQHF	TGCGCCAGCAGTAATTTTCGCAATCAGCCCCAGCATTTT
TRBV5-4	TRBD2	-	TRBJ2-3	CASRREEVTDTQYF	TGTGCCAGCAGGCGGGAGGAAGTCACAGATACGCAGTATTTT
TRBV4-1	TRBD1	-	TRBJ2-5	CASSQVQGAKGETQYF	TGCGCCAGCAGCCAAGTACAGGGGGCGAAGGGAGAGACCCAGTACTTC
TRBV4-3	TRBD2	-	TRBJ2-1	CASSQDPASGRATFF	TGCGCCAGCAGCCAAGATCCGGCTAGCGGGAGGGCCACGTTCTTC
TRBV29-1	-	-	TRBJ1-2	CSVSWGPDYGYTF	TGCAGCGTTTCCTGGGGGCCGGACTATGGCTACACCTTC
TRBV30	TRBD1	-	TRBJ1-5	CAWTSKQGNQPQHF	TGTGCCTGGACTAGTAAACAGGGGAATCAGCCCCAGCATTTT
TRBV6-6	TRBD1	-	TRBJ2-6	CASNDRGSSGANVLTF	TGTGCCAGCAACGACAGGGGTAGCTCTGGGGCCAACGTCCTGACTTTC
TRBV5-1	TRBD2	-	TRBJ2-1	CASSLRTSGGNEQFF	TGCGCCAGCAGCCTAAGGACTAGCGGAGGGAATGAGCAGTTCTTC
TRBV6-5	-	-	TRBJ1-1	CASSEPVAFF	TGTGCCAGCAGTGAACCCGTAGCTTTCTTT
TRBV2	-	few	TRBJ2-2	CASSAATNTGELFF	TGTGCCAGCAGTGCTGCAACGAACACCGGGGAGCTGTTTTTT
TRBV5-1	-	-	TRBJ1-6	CASSLERQGLGSPLHF	TGCGCCAGCAGCTTGGAGCGGCAGGGATTGGGTTCACCCCTCCACTTT
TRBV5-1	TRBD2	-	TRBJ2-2	CASSQGLAGTGELFF	TGCGCCAGCAGCCAAGGACTAGCGGGCACCGGGGAGCTGTTTTTT
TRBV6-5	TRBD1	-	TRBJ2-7	CASSYGTVYEQYF	TGTGCCAGCAGTTACGGGACAGTCTACGAGCAGTACTTC
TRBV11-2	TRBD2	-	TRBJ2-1	CASSSLPRGGSSYNEQFF	TGTGCCAGCAGCTCACTACCTCGCGGGGGGAGCTCCTACAATGAGCAGTTCTTC
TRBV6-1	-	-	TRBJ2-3	CAAGAVGGTDTQYF	TGTGCCGCGGGGGCCGTCGGGGGCACAGATACGCAGTATTTT
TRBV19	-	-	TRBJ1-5	CASSAGTLSNQPQHF	TGTGCCAGTAGTGCTGGGACACTGAGCAATCAGCCCCAGCATTTT
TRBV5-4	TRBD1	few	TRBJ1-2	CASSRWDSRYGYTF	TGTGCCAGCAGCCGGTGGGACAGCCGCTATGGCTACACCTTC
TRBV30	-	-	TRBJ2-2	CAWKGSASTNTGELFF	TGTGCCTGGAAGGGGAGTGCCTCTACGAACACCGGGGAGCTGTTTTTT
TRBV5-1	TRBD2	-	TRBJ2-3	CASSLGLAGGSTDTQYF	TGCGCCAGCAGCTTGGGACTAGCGGGGGGATCCACAGATACGCAGTATTTT
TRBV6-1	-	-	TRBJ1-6	CASSDQKIYNSPLHF	TGTGCCAGCAGTGATCAGAAAATTTATAATTCACCCCTCCACTTT
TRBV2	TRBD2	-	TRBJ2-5	CASSDVSGTKETQYF	TGTGCCAGCAGTGATGTAAGCGGGACCAAAGAGACCCAGTACTTC
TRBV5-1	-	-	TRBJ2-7	CASSSTVGYEQYF	TGCGCCAGCAGCAGTACGGTGGGCTACGAGCAGTACTTC
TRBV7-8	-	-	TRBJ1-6	CASSFQNSPLHF	TGTGCCAGCAGCTTTCAGAATTCACCCCTCCACTTT
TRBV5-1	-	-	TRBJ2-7	CASSLEGLAYEQYF	TGCGCCAGCAGCTTGGAGGGACTTGCATACGAGCAGTACTTC
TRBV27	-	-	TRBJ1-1	CASSLRLVQNTEAFF	TGTGCCAGCAGTTTAAGGCTTGTGCAGAACACTGAAGCTTTCTTT
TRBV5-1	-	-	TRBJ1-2	CASSLEGEYGYTF	TGCGCCAGCAGCTTGGAAGGAGAGTATGGCTACACCTTC
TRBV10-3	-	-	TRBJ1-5	CAIRRGSNQPQHF	TGTGCCATCAGGCGGGGGAGCAATCAGCCCCAGCATTTT
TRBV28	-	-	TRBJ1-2	CASRENSGYTF	TGTGCCAGCAGGGAGAATTCAGGCTACACCTTC
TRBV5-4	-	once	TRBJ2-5	CASSLAMTETQYF	TGTGCCAGCAGCTTGGCGATGACCGAGACCCAGTACTTC
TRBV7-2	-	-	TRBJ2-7	CASSSAYEQYF	TGTGCCAGCAGCTCCGCCTACGAGCAGTACTTC
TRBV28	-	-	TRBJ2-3	CASSPADDRSRTDTQYF	TGTGCCAGCAGTCCCGCTGATGACAGGTCTCGCACAGATACGCAGTATTTT
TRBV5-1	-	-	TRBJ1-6	CASSASGLKGEPLHF	TGCGCCAGCAGCGCTTCTGGGTTGAAGGGGGAACCCCTCCACTTT
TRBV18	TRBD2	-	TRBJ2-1	CASSPGLAGYNEQFF	TGTGCCAGCTCACCAGGATTAGCGGGGTACAATGAGCAGTTCTTC
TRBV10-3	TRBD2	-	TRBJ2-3	CAISGTSGSTDTQYF	TGTGCCATCAGCGGGACTAGCGGGAGCACAGATACGCAGTATTTT